The TCR beta chain under discussion was sequenced for a study of T cell responses to AZD1222 COVID-19 vaccine. Study conclusions and caveats: Sampled repertoires all dated from after the peak T cell response. White British donors predominated, females outnumbered males, and clonal diversity was possibly underestimated. Reportedly, nearly half the spike-specific TCRs target unmutated variant regions.

About this clone: What it recognizes is unknown.

Trimming removed 2 bases from V and 7 bases from J; junction bases left unmatched: 7. The CDR3 covers 15 residues. CDR1 MGHRA and CDR2 YSYEKL come from the germline V gene. This table comes from immunoSEQ multiplex PCR, and its TCRdb copy is limited to in-frame clones, with some not included. This sample carries fewer than 180,000 clones, 94% of them seen once, and the ten largest clones take 1.3%. This clonotype originated in an adult in good health. V usage is TRBV4-1 and J usage is TRBJ2-1; 8 bases are shared with TRBD2. The sequencing here drew on peripheral blood, taken on day 0 of AZD1222 vaccination. CDR3 nucleotide sequence: TGCGCCAGCAGCCAAATTAGCGGGGCTAGGAATGAGCAGTTCTTC. The encoded protein is CASSQISGARNEQFF.